The sample holds a few counts of the clone carrying this T cell receptor beta chain. Method: immunoSEQ multiplex PCR; TCRdb's copy keeps in-frame clones and lacks some. The sample yields about 80,000 clones, roughly three quarters seen once. Trimming at V came to 6 bases and at J to 3 bases, leaving 11 bases not matched to a gene. This CDR3 is built from 15 residues. Germline V gene sequence: CDR1 MNHNY, CDR2 SVGAGI (reference sequence). These data are taken from a study of blood T cell repertoires in COVID-19. V gene TRBV6-6 combines with J gene TRBJ2-7; 7 positions agree with TRBD1. This TCR derives from a man in his 70s with active or convalescent COVID-19. Sequences were obtained from peripheral blood. CDR3 in DNA: TGTGCCAGCAGCCACATACAGGGGTCTAGCTACGAGCAGTACTTC. Protein: CASSHIQGSSYEQYF.